Presented here are 8 T cell receptor beta chains from one specimen sequenced in a study of blood T cell repertoires in COVID-19. Sequenced by immunoSEQ multiplex PCR; TCRdb stores in-frame clones only, minus some. The profile shows 45,000 to 60,000 clones, about 90% of them singletons. Sequencing was performed on peripheral blood. The origin of the receptors is a man in his 70s with active COVID-19.

This clone was seen just once. The chain couples TRBV9 to TRBJ2-7; 7 bases agree with TRBD1. The CDR3 is 14 amino acids. In germline, CDR1 is SGDLS, CDR2 YYNGEE. V lost 0 bases, J lost 6 bases, and 6 bases stayed unmatched. CDR3 bases: TGTGCCAGCAGCGTAGACGGGACAGCAGGCGAGCAGTACTTC. Translated: CASSVDGTAGEQYF.

The chain combines TRBV11-2 with TRBJ1-1; the D gene is possibly TRBD1 (5 bases). CDR1 SGHAT and CDR2 FQNNGV come from the germline V gene. V lost 1 base, J lost 3 bases, and 6 bases lay in between. This CDR3 comprises 13 residues. CDR3 in DNA: TGTGCCAGCAGCTTAGCGACAGACACTGAAGCTTTCTTT. Translation gives CASSLATDTEAFF.

The CDR3 here is CASGSGAGAVGELFF. The CDR3 nucleotides read TGTGCCAGCGGATCTGGGGCGGGGGCGGTAGGGGAGCTGTTTTTT. The rearrangement links TRBV27 to TRBJ2-2; tentatively, D is TRBD2 (7 bases). This CDR3 spans 15 amino acids. Trimming removed 8 bases at V and 8 bases at J, with 21 bases between. CDR1 and CDR2 from the germline V gene are MNHEY and SMNVEV (reference sequence).

This chain joins TRBV28 and TRBJ1-2; 9 bases match TRBD1. V gave up 3 bases and J gave up 5 bases; unmatched junction bases: 10. CDR1 and CDR2 (germline): MDHEN, SYDVKM. The CDR3 is 16 amino acids. The CDR3 spells CASSLTPGQGPYGYTF. CDR3 sequence (DNA): TGTGCCAGCAGTTTGACCCCGGGACAGGGCCCTTATGGCTACACCTTC.

The V call is TRBV4-2, the J call TRBJ2-3; 7 bases match TRBD2. The CDR3 contains 16 residues. Germline CDR1 reads LGHNA; CDR2 reads YNFKEQ. Losses at the gene ends were 1 base for V and 4 bases for J; bases not matched to a gene: 8. The CDR3 region has the DNA TGTGCCAGCAGCCAAGTAATGGGGGGGGTGGCAGATACGCAGTATTTT. Translated, it gives CASSQVMGGVADTQYF.

The chain combines TRBV6-5 with TRBJ2-6; no clear D gene. Germline V gene sequence: CDR1 MNHEY, CDR2 SVGAGI. This CDR3 region has 15 residues. V lost 5 bases and J 4 bases, leaving 12 bases between the germline ends. CDR3 nucleotide sequence: TGTGCCAGCAGTCCTACTTATTCGGGGGCCAACGTCCTGACTTTC. Residues: CASSPTYSGANVLTF.

This chain uses TRBV20-1 with TRBJ1-5; 10 bases fit TRBD1. This CDR3 is 15 amino acids long. Trimming at V came to 3 bases and at J to 5 bases, leaving 7 bases not matched to a gene. Germline CDR1 DFQATT, CDR2 SNEGSKA (reference sequence). The CDR3 is CSASLGTGDYQPQHF. The CDR3 DNA is TGCAGTGCTAGTTTAGGGACAGGGGACTATCAGCCCCAGCATTTT.

CDR3 bases: TGTGCCAGCTCACCGCTAGGACAGGGACGTAACTATGGCTACACCTTC. Translated: CASSPLGQGRNYGYTF. V is TRBV18 and J is TRBJ1-2, with 8 bases aligning to TRBD1. V dropped 3 bases and J dropped 1; count of bases not matched to a gene: 7. Germline V CDR1 and CDR2: KGHSH, LQKENI. The CDR3 totals 16 residues.